What follows are 29 T cell receptor beta chains derived from one specimen sequenced in a study of T-cell memory formation after mild COVID-19. TCRdb re-called the 5' RACE reads with MiXCR, one entry per CDR3 protein. The sample lists a few hundred thousand distinct CDR3 sequences; around an eighth were seen once. Sequencing was carried out using PBMCs or a T cell subset sorted from them (not recorded which). The receptors shown here come from a man in his late teens or twenties who had mild COVID-19 (a few samples of this study predate the infection). Cell type and time point are not known.

A few counts support this clonotype. DNA for the CDR3: TGTGCCAGCAGCCTAGGACGGAACTACGAGCAGTACTTC. Its translation is CASSLGRNYEQYF. The chain carries TRBV3-1 and TRBJ2-7; no clear D. Germline V gives CDR1 LGHDT, CDR2 YNNKEL (reference sequence). The CDR3 covers 13 residues. Trimming took off 4 bases at V and 3 bases at J, with 10 bases between the two ends.

The chain joins TRBV7-3 to TRBJ2-2; D possibly corresponds to TRBD1 (5 bases). CDR1 and CDR2 from the germline V gene are SGHTA and FQGTGA. There are 15 residues in the CDR3. The V end lost 3 bases, the J end lost 4 bases, and 12 bases lay between the germline ends. In DNA, the CDR3 is TGTGCCAGCAGCTTCTCCGCCAGGGCCACCGGGGAGCTGTTTTTT. Translation gives CASSFSARATGELFF.

This clonotype has more than one count but fewer than ten. J is TRBJ1-4 and V is TRBV2; D call uncertain. This CDR3 spans 12 amino acids. V dropped 7 bases and J dropped 7 bases, with 10 bases sitting between them. Per germline, CDR1 SNHLY and CDR2 FYNNEI. CDR3 bases: TGTGCCAGCACCGTAAACGTTGAAAAACTGTTTTTT. It codes for CASTVNVEKLFF.

The table lists this clonotype with a few counts. J is TRBJ1-2 and V is TRBV2; 7 nucleotides match TRBD1. Germline V gives CDR1 SNHLY, CDR2 FYNNEI. Unmatched junction bases numbered 14, after V lost 8 bases and J lost 8 bases. The length of the CDR3 is 14 residues. The CDR3 DNA sequence: TGTGCCAGCGAAGTGGGGAGGGGGCTGTTCGGCTACACCTTC. Amino acid sequence: CASEVGRGLFGYTF.

This clonotype was counted only a few times. The chain combines TRBV6-5 with TRBJ1-1; 9 bases match TRBD1. V gave up 5 bases and J gave up 8 bases; unmatched junction bases: 9. The CDR3 extends over 14 amino acids. Germline values: CDR1 MNHEY, CDR2 SVGAGI. The CDR3 DNA follows: TGTGCCAGCAGTGAGGGACAGGGACGAGCCGAAGCTTTCTTT. It is translated as CASSEGQGRAEAFF.

This clonotype has more than one count but fewer than ten. The chain combines TRBV7-9 with TRBJ2-7; 8 bases line up with TRBD1. The CDR3 loop spans 14 amino acids. Germline CDR1 SEHNR, CDR2 FQNEAQ (reference sequence). Trimming removed 5 bases from V and 5 bases from J; junction bases left unmatched: 8. CDR3 in DNA: TGTGCCAGCAGCCTGCGGACAGGGCTCCACGAGCAGTACTTC. This codes for CASSLRTGLHEQYF.

This clonotype occurred a few times. The V gene is TRBV19, the J gene TRBJ1-2; the D is unclear. The CDR3 consists of 14 residues. From germline, CDR1 is LNHDA and CDR2 SQIVND (reference sequence). Trimming shortened V by 10 bases and J by 6 bases, and 21 bases separated the two germline ends. CDR3 coding DNA: TGTGCCACCACGAGCGGCCCTCGCGGAAATGGCTACACCTTC. This encodes CATTSGPRGNGYTF. The whole variable domain, filled in from reference TRBV19 and TRBJ1-2, reads DGGITQSPKYLFRKEGQNVTLSCEQNLNHDAMYWYRQDPGQGLRLIYYSQIVNDFQKGDIAEGYSVSREKKESFPLTVTSAQKNPTAFYLCATTSGPRGNGYTFGSGTRLTVV.

The chain links TRBV3-1 to TRBJ2-6; D not resolved. Germline assignment: CDR1 LGHDT and CDR2 YNNKEL (reference sequence). The CDR3 loop spans 16 amino acids. V lost 0 bases, J lost 3 bases, and 9 bases lay in between. Written as DNA, the CDR3 is TGTGCCAGCAGCCAAGACCCTCAGAATGGGGCCAACGTCCTGACTTTC. Translating it yields CASSQDPQNGANVLTF.

This clonotype was counted a few times. The rearrangement joins TRBV7-3 to TRBJ1-1; no firm D call. The CDR3 consists of 15 residues. Per germline, CDR1 SGHTA and CDR2 FQGTGA. The V and J ends lost 4 bases and 2 bases respectively, with 14 bases between them. CDR3 region: CASSSDAARNTEAFF. DNA for the CDR3: TGTGCCAGCAGCTCGGACGCCGCCCGAAACACTGAAGCTTTCTTT.

This chain joins TRBV6-5 and TRBJ1-1, with 7 bases lining up with TRBD1. The V and J ends lost 0 bases and 4 bases, in that order; junction bases with no gene match: 8. The CDR3 length is 16 residues. Per the germline V gene, CDR1 is MNHEY and CDR2 is SVGAGI. The CDR3 spells CASSYSLTGWGTEAFF. The CDR3 DNA is TGTGCCAGCAGTTACTCTTTGACAGGGTGGGGCACTGAAGCTTTCTTT.

The chain joins TRBV2 to TRBJ2-3; no definite D call. The germline gives CDR1 SNHLY, CDR2 FYNNEI. Trimming left V 2 bases short and J 2 bases short, with 11 bases between. There are 15 residues in the CDR3. As DNA, the CDR3 is TGTGCCAGCAGTGAACTCCAGCTATACACAGATACGCAGTATTTT. It specifies CASSELQLYTDTQYF.

The chain joins TRBV6-1 to TRBJ1-1; D possibly corresponds to TRBD1 (5 bases). V shed 3 bases and J shed 1 base, with 12 bases lying between them. The CDR3 has 15 residues. In germline, CDR1 is MNHNS, CDR2 SASEGT. The CDR3 coding sequence is TGTGCCAGCAGTGATTGGATGGGGGAGAACACTGAAGCTTTCTTT. It codes for CASSDWMGENTEAFF.

This clonotype was detected ten times or more. In DNA, the CDR3 is TGTGCCAGCAGCCCGGGACTAGCGTTCACAGATACGCAGTATTTT. It yields the protein CASSPGLAFTDTQYF. This chain links TRBV7-2 with TRBJ2-3; 10 nucleotides match TRBD2. The CDR3 sequence is 15 residues long. Germline V gives CDR1 SGHTA, CDR2 FQGNSA. J was trimmed by 2 bases and V by 5 bases; bases with no gene match: 4.

The gene calls are TRBV5-1 and TRBJ1-3, with D tentatively TRBD1 (6 bases). There are 15 residues in the CDR3. Trimming removed 0 bases from V and 3 bases from J, with 10 bases in between. CDR1 and CDR2 (germline): SGHRS, YFSETQ. CDR3 region: CASSLAGGFGNTIYF. DNA for the CDR3: TGCGCCAGCAGCTTGGCGGGGGGCTTTGGAAACACCATATATTTT.

The CDR3 bases are TGTGCCAGCGCCCTGACTGGATGGACTGAAGCTTTCTTT. The encoded protein is CASALTGWTEAFF. The V gene is TRBV27, the J gene TRBJ1-1; no reliable D call. CDR3 length equals 13 residues. Per the germline V gene, CDR1 is MNHEY and CDR2 is SMNVEV (reference sequence). The ends were cut back, 8 bases at V and 5 bases at J, with 15 bases in the middle.

This clonotype was seen more than once but under ten times. V is TRBV13 and J is TRBJ2-7; D is undetermined. This CDR3 region has 17 residues. Germline loops: CDR1 PRHDT, CDR2 FYEKMQ (reference sequence). Trimming stripped 5 bases from V and 1 base from J, with 21 bases between. CDR3 DNA: TGTGCCAGCAGCCCAGCGCGAGGCCTACCTGGTTCCTACGAGCAGTACTTC. Amino acid sequence: CASSPARGLPGSYEQYF.

This clonotype was found a few times. CDR3 in amino acids: CASTRRNTDTQYF. The CDR3 DNA follows: TGTGCCAGCACAAGACGGAACACAGATACGCAGTATTTT. This rearrangement joins TRBV28 to TRBJ2-3; no reliable D call. Germline V gene data show CDR1 as MDHEN and CDR2 as SYDVKM. Trimming cost V 7 bases and J 2 bases, with 10 bases left between them. The CDR3 covers 13 residues.

In this sample, this clonotype turned up a few times. The chain has TRBV20-1 and TRBJ2-3, with D perhaps TRBD2 (5 bases). V was clipped by 7 bases and J by 10 bases, with 18 bases between them. The CDR3 is 12 residues long. In germline, CDR1 is DFQATT, CDR2 SNEGSKA (reference sequence). As DNA, the CDR3 is TGCAGTGTGGCTCCGGCCGGGCGGGCGCAGTATTTT. Translated, it gives CSVAPAGRAQYF.

In this sample, this clonotype turned up a few times. The chain links TRBV11-2 to TRBJ2-1; D assignment may be TRBD1 or TRBD2 (5 bases each). Trimming took off 6 bases at V and 11 bases at J, with 23 bases between the two ends. Germline V gene data show CDR1 as SGHAT and CDR2 as FQNNGV. This CDR3 is built from 15 residues. This CDR3 reads CASSRAGTPVGKQFF. In DNA form, the CDR3 reads TGTGCCAGCAGTCGAGCCGGGACCCCTGTTGGGAAGCAGTTCTTC.

This rearrangement joins TRBV5-1 to TRBJ2-5; no firm D call. Trimming pared 5 bases from V and 2 bases from J, leaving 13 bases between. The CDR3 totals 14 residues. The germline V gene encodes CDR1 SGHRS and CDR2 YFSETQ. CDR3: CASSDLSSQETQYF. The CDR3 nucleotides read TGCGCCAGCAGTGATTTGTCCTCGCAAGAGACCCAGTACTTC.

This sequence joins TRBV11-2 and TRBJ2-7; unclear D gene. The CDR3 sequence is 12 residues long. Germline V gene sequence: CDR1 SGHAT, CDR2 FQNNGV. V shed 6 bases and J shed 4 bases, with 10 bases lying between them. CDR3 coding DNA: TGTGCCAGCAGTCGCCTCGGTTACGAGCAGTACTTC. Translation: CASSRLGYEQYF.

This CDR3 is CASSGAGNGYTF. In nucleotides, the CDR3 is TGTGCCAGCAGCGGGGCAGGGAATGGCTACACCTTC. V usage is TRBV6-1 and J usage is TRBJ1-2; D might be TRBD1 (5 bases). The germline V gene encodes CDR1 MNHNS and CDR2 SASEGT. The CDR3 is 12 amino acids. V was cut by 6 bases and J by 6 bases, with 11 bases left in between.

CDR3 nucleotide sequence: TGTGCCAGCAGCACGCTGGAGGGGCGCGCGACCGGGGAGCTGTTTTTT. This encodes CASSTLEGRATGELFF. The V gene is TRBV7-3, the J gene TRBJ2-2; perhaps TRBD2 as D (6 bases). Per germline, CDR1 SGHTA and CDR2 FQGTGA. Trimming cost V 5 bases and J 5 bases, with 18 bases left between them. The CDR3 sequence is 16 residues long.

The gene calls are TRBV3-1 and TRBJ1-4; TRBD1 might be the D (5 bases). Trimming stripped 0 bases from V and 3 bases from J, with 17 bases between. CDR1 LGHDT and CDR2 YNNKEL come from the germline V gene (reference sequence). The CDR3 runs 18 residues. For the CDR3, the DNA is TGTGCCAGCAGCCAAGAATACCAACCGGGGCACCCTAATGAAAAACTGTTTTTT. It encodes CASSQEYQPGHPNEKLFF.

The V call is TRBV4-3, the J call TRBJ1-5; D perhaps matches TRBD1 (5 bases). Germline V gene lookup returns CDR1 LGHNA and CDR2 YSLEER. Between the trimmed V and J ends, which lost 0 bases and 4 bases, there was a span of 10 bases. This CDR3 region has 15 residues. The CDR3 loop reads CASSQDLWGNQPQHF. The CDR3 region has the DNA TGCGCCAGCAGCCAAGATCTATGGGGGAATCAGCCCCAGCATTTT.

This clonotype was seen a few times. The chain uses TRBV5-1 and TRBJ1-4, with no clear D. The CDR3 length is 15 residues. V was cut by 7 bases and J by 0 bases, with 13 bases left in between. In germline, CDR1 is SGHRS, CDR2 YFSETQ. CDR3: CASGPRPATNEKLFF. The CDR3 nucleotides are TGCGCCAGCGGCCCCCGTCCTGCAACTAATGAAAAACTGTTTTTT.

In its sample, this clonotype was seen a few times. The rearrangement links TRBV6-2 or TRBV6-3 to TRBJ2-5; the D is unclear. CDR3 length: 14 amino acids. CDR1 is MNHEY, CDR2 SVGEGT, per germline. V shed 3 bases and J shed 5 bases, with 13 bases lying between them. The CDR3 DNA sequence: TGTGCCAGCAGTTATCCAGGTTCCTCCGAGACCCAGTACTTC. Protein: CASSYPGSSETQYF.

The V call is TRBV12-2, the J call TRBJ1-5. TRBV12-2 is a documented pseudogene. This CDR3 spans 16 amino acids. As DNA, the CDR3 is TGTGCAAGTCGCAAAAGGGGGGGAGGGGTCAATCAGCCCCAGCATTTT. It yields the protein CASRKRGGGVNQPQHF.

This clonotype was counted only a few times. The genes are TRBV4-2 and TRBJ2-3; D not certain. Between the trimmed V and J ends, which lost 1 base and 2 bases, there was a span of 7 bases. In germline, CDR1 is LGHNA, CDR2 YNFKEQ. The CDR3 is 14 residues long. The CDR3 region is CASSQGWSTDTQYF. As DNA, the CDR3 is TGTGCCAGCAGCCAAGGGTGGTCCACAGATACGCAGTATTTT.